This is a list of T cell receptor beta chains from one sample in a study of T-cell memory formation after mild COVID-19. Via MiXCR, TCRdb re-called the 5' RACE reads, giving one row per CDR3 protein. The sample lists roughly 49,000 distinct CDR3 sequences, 25% to 35% occurring once. The sample taken for sequencing was PBMCs or a T cell subset sorted from them (not recorded which). The receptor set was obtained from a man younger than 35 who had mild COVID-19 (a few samples of this study predate the infection). Cell type and time point are not known. CDR3s include the opening cysteine and the closing phenylalanine or tryptophan. The order of the fields is J gene, clone size, D gene, V gene, CDR3 protein, CDR3 DNA. D genes are given only for firm matches. Part of the rows lack a size; the others show once, few, many or a class for expanded clones.

j_gene: TRBJ2-5
abundance: few
d_gene: TRBD1
v_gene: TRBV6-2/TRBV6-3
CDR3aa: CASGWGTEETQYF
CDR3nt: TGTGCCAGCGGGTGGGGGACAGAAGAGACCCAGTACTTC

j_gene: TRBJ1-5
abundance: NA
d_gene: NA
v_gene: TRBV4-3
CDR3aa: CASSQEWHSNQPQHF
CDR3nt: TGCGCCAGCAGCCAAGAATGGCATAGCAATCAGCCCCAGCATTTT

j_gene: TRBJ1-1
abundance: few
d_gene: NA
v_gene: TRBV19
CDR3aa: CASTWGPYTEAFF
CDR3nt: TGTGCCAGCACTTGGGGTCCCTACACTGAAGCTTTCTTT

j_gene: TRBJ1-1
abundance: NA
d_gene: NA
v_gene: TRBV4-1
CDR3aa: CASSQGVIAENTEAFF
CDR3nt: TGCGCCAGCAGCCAAGGAGTGATCGCGGAGAACACTGAAGCTTTCTTT

j_gene: TRBJ2-2
abundance: NA
d_gene: NA
v_gene: TRBV27
CDR3aa: CASSFRVGPGELFF
CDR3nt: TGTGCCAGCAGTTTCAGGGTCGGACCCGGGGAGCTGTTTTTT

j_gene: TRBJ2-4
abundance: few
d_gene: TRBD1
v_gene: TRBV6-2/TRBV6-3
CDR3aa: CASSPPDRERRFQYF
CDR3nt: TGTGCCAGCAGCCCCCCGGACAGGGAGCGTCGTTTTCAGTACTTC

j_gene: TRBJ2-4
abundance: NA
d_gene: TRBD1
v_gene: TRBV7-9
CDR3aa: CASSRTGQGMVSGKNIQYF
CDR3nt: TGTGCCAGCAGCCGGACGGGACAGGGGATGGTGTCAGGCAAAAACATTCAGTACTTC

j_gene: TRBJ1-1
abundance: NA
d_gene: NA
v_gene: TRBV25-1
CDR3aa: CASSEGFNTEAFF
CDR3nt: TGTGCCAGCAGTGAAGGATTCAACACTGAAGCTTTCTTT

j_gene: TRBJ2-3
abundance: NA
d_gene: NA
v_gene: TRBV7-8
CDR3aa: CASTLASTDTQYF
CDR3nt: TGTGCCAGCACTCTAGCCAGCACAGATACGCAGTATTTT

j_gene: TRBJ2-7
abundance: NA
d_gene: TRBD1
v_gene: TRBV5-1
CDR3aa: CASTPSGTGSYEQYF
CDR3nt: TGCGCCAGCACCCCTTCCGGGACAGGGTCCTACGAGCAGTACTTC

j_gene: TRBJ2-2
abundance: few
d_gene: NA
v_gene: TRBV29-1
CDR3aa: CSVERDILTGELFF
CDR3nt: TGCAGCGTTGAACGGGACATACTTACCGGGGAGCTGTTTTTT

j_gene: TRBJ2-1
abundance: few
d_gene: TRBD2
v_gene: TRBV14
CDR3aa: CASSLFSGGHYNEQFF
CDR3nt: TGTGCCAGCAGCCTCTTCAGCGGGGGGCATTACAATGAGCAGTTCTTC

j_gene: TRBJ2-5
abundance: NA
d_gene: NA
v_gene: TRBV7-9
CDR3aa: CASSFMRFQETQYF
CDR3nt: TGTGCCAGCAGCTTCATGCGGTTCCAAGAGACCCAGTACTTC

j_gene: TRBJ2-2
abundance: few
d_gene: NA
v_gene: TRBV6-5
CDR3aa: CASSYSAAINTGELFF
CDR3nt: TGTGCCAGCAGTTACTCGGCAGCGATTAACACCGGGGAGCTGTTTTTT

j_gene: TRBJ2-1
abundance: NA
d_gene: TRBD1
v_gene: TRBV3-1
CDR3aa: CASSRPTGGSYNEQFF
CDR3nt: TGTGCCAGCAGCCGCCCGACAGGGGGCTCCTACAATGAGCAGTTCTTC

j_gene: TRBJ1-5
abundance: NA
d_gene: NA
v_gene: TRBV27
CDR3aa: CASSNRVYQPQHF
CDR3nt: TGTGCCAGCAGTAACAGGGTCTATCAGCCCCAGCATTTT

j_gene: TRBJ1-4
abundance: NA
d_gene: TRBD1
v_gene: TRBV7-6
CDR3aa: CASSQTDREATNEKLFF
CDR3nt: TGTGCCAGCAGCCAAACCGACAGGGAAGCAACTAATGAAAAACTGTTTTTT

j_gene: TRBJ2-7
abundance: few
d_gene: NA
v_gene: TRBV29-1
CDR3aa: CSVEDGSSYEQYF
CDR3nt: TGCAGCGTTGAGGACGGGAGCTCCTACGAGCAGTACTTC

j_gene: TRBJ2-3
abundance: few
d_gene: NA
v_gene: TRBV9
CDR3aa: CASSVRRNGGRDTQYF
CDR3nt: TGTGCCAGCAGCGTGCGGAGGAACGGTGGGAGAGATACGCAGTATTTT

j_gene: TRBJ2-3
abundance: few
d_gene: NA
v_gene: TRBV7-9
CDR3aa: CASSPEGTDTQYF
CDR3nt: TGTGCCAGCAGCCCGGAAGGCACAGATACGCAGTATTTT

j_gene: TRBJ2-3
abundance: NA
d_gene: TRBD2
v_gene: TRBV4-2
CDR3aa: CASSQAGLVTDTQYF
CDR3nt: TGTGCCAGCAGCCAGGCGGGACTAGTCACAGATACGCAGTATTTT

j_gene: TRBJ2-7
abundance: many
d_gene: TRBD1
v_gene: TRBV10-3
CDR3aa: CAISSGQGRDEQYF
CDR3nt: TGTGCCATCAGCTCCGGACAGGGGCGGGACGAGCAGTACTTC

j_gene: TRBJ1-1
abundance: NA
d_gene: NA
v_gene: TRBV7-9
CDR3aa: CASSLPWGQEAFF
CDR3nt: TGTGCCAGCAGCTTACCCTGGGGCCAGGAAGCTTTCTTT

j_gene: TRBJ2-7
abundance: few
d_gene: NA
v_gene: TRBV15
CDR3aa: CATRDSYEQYF
CDR3nt: TGTGCCACCCGGGACTCCTACGAGCAGTACTTC

j_gene: TRBJ1-2
abundance: few
d_gene: TRBD1
v_gene: TRBV7-9
CDR3aa: CASMTGPMGYTF
CDR3nt: TGTGCCAGCATGACAGGGCCCATGGGCTACACCTTC

j_gene: TRBJ1-2
abundance: NA
d_gene: NA
v_gene: TRBV12-3/TRBV12-4
CDR3aa: CASREQGGHGYTF
CDR3nt: TGTGCCAGCAGGGAACAGGGTGGCCATGGCTACACCTTC

j_gene: TRBJ2-5
abundance: few
d_gene: NA
v_gene: TRBV5-1
CDR3aa: CASSRVGETQYF
CDR3nt: TGCGCCAGCAGCAGGGTGGGGGAGACCCAGTACTTC

j_gene: TRBJ2-5
abundance: few
d_gene: TRBD2
v_gene: TRBV11-2
CDR3aa: CASRSSGGASETQYF
CDR3nt: TGTGCCAGCAGGAGTAGCGGGGGGGCGAGTGAGACCCAGTACTTC

j_gene: TRBJ2-3
abundance: NA
d_gene: TRBD1
v_gene: TRBV28
CDR3aa: CASRRTGVRTDTQYF
CDR3nt: TGTGCCAGCAGGCGCACAGGGGTACGCACAGATACGCAGTATTTT

j_gene: TRBJ1-4
abundance: NA
d_gene: NA
v_gene: TRBV12-3/TRBV12-4
CDR3aa: CASSFNLGGEKLFF
CDR3nt: TGTGCCAGCAGTTTTAACCTCGGAGGTGAAAAACTGTTTTTT

j_gene: TRBJ2-3
abundance: NA
d_gene: NA
v_gene: TRBV24-1
CDR3aa: CATSDPRGLAIGPDTQYF
CDR3nt: TGTGCCACCAGTGATCCGCGCGGGTTGGCTATTGGACCAGATACGCAGTATTTT

j_gene: TRBJ2-6
abundance: few
d_gene: NA
v_gene: TRBV4-2
CDR3aa: CASSQEGTGANVLTF
CDR3nt: TGTGCCAGCAGCCAAGAAGGTACTGGGGCCAACGTCCTGACTTTC

j_gene: TRBJ2-7
abundance: NA
d_gene: TRBD1
v_gene: TRBV11-2
CDR3aa: CASSTLRDRGPYEQYF
CDR3nt: TGTGCCAGCAGCACTCTCCGGGACAGGGGACCCTACGAGCAGTACTTC

j_gene: TRBJ1-2
abundance: NA
d_gene: NA
v_gene: TRBV6-2/TRBV6-3
CDR3aa: CASSPGSLYGYTF
CDR3nt: TGTGCCAGCAGCCCCGGGAGCCTGTATGGCTACACCTTC

j_gene: TRBJ1-1
abundance: many
d_gene: NA
v_gene: TRBV11-2
CDR3aa: CASSPTVDTEAFF
CDR3nt: TGTGCCAGCAGTCCGACAGTTGACACTGAAGCTTTCTTT

j_gene: TRBJ2-7
abundance: NA
d_gene: NA
v_gene: TRBV6-6
CDR3aa: CASRQDSYEQYF
CDR3nt: TGTGCCAGCAGACAGGACTCCTACGAGCAGTACTTC

j_gene: TRBJ2-2
abundance: NA
d_gene: TRBD1
v_gene: TRBV11-3
CDR3aa: CASSYRGLFTGELFF
CDR3nt: TGTGCCAGCAGCTACAGGGGTTTATTCACCGGGGAGCTGTTTTTT

j_gene: TRBJ2-5
abundance: NA
d_gene: NA
v_gene: TRBV3-1
CDR3aa: CASSQLGRRQETQYF
CDR3nt: TGTGCCAGCAGCCAGCTAGGCCGGAGGCAAGAGACCCAGTACTTC

j_gene: TRBJ2-2
abundance: few
d_gene: NA
v_gene: TRBV6-5
CDR3aa: CASGQGTTGELFF
CDR3nt: TGTGCCAGCGGGCAGGGGACCACCGGGGAGCTGTTTTTT

j_gene: TRBJ2-7
abundance: NA
d_gene: TRBD2
v_gene: TRBV7-9
CDR3aa: CASSSGTSGAPYEQYF
CDR3nt: TGTGCCAGCAGTTCGGGAACTAGCGGGGCACCCTACGAGCAGTACTTC

j_gene: TRBJ2-7
abundance: few
d_gene: NA
v_gene: TRBV12-3/TRBV12-4
CDR3aa: CASSFDSIQYF
CDR3nt: TGTGCCAGCAGTTTCGACAGTATACAGTACTTC

j_gene: TRBJ2-5
abundance: NA
d_gene: TRBD1
v_gene: TRBV7-8
CDR3aa: CASSVRQGVDSRETQYF
CDR3nt: TGTGCCAGCAGCGTCAGACAGGGAGTAGACTCGAGAGAGACCCAGTACTTC

j_gene: TRBJ2-5
abundance: few
d_gene: TRBD1
v_gene: TRBV6-2/TRBV6-3
CDR3aa: CASSYPWTGGETQYF
CDR3nt: TGTGCCAGCAGTTACCCCTGGACAGGAGGAGAGACCCAGTACTTC

j_gene: TRBJ2-2
abundance: NA
d_gene: NA
v_gene: TRBV4-3
CDR3aa: CASSQKRVTNTGELFF
CDR3nt: TGCGCCAGCAGCCAAAAGAGAGTTACGAACACCGGGGAGCTGTTTTTT

j_gene: TRBJ1-2
abundance: NA
d_gene: NA
v_gene: TRBV5-6
CDR3aa: CASSLMSAAGDYGYTF
CDR3nt: TGTGCCAGCAGCTTGATGTCGGCAGCGGGGGACTATGGCTACACCTTC

j_gene: TRBJ2-3
abundance: NA
d_gene: NA
v_gene: TRBV6-5
CDR3aa: CASRAGATDTQYF
CDR3nt: TGTGCCAGCAGAGCAGGGGCCACAGATACGCAGTATTTT